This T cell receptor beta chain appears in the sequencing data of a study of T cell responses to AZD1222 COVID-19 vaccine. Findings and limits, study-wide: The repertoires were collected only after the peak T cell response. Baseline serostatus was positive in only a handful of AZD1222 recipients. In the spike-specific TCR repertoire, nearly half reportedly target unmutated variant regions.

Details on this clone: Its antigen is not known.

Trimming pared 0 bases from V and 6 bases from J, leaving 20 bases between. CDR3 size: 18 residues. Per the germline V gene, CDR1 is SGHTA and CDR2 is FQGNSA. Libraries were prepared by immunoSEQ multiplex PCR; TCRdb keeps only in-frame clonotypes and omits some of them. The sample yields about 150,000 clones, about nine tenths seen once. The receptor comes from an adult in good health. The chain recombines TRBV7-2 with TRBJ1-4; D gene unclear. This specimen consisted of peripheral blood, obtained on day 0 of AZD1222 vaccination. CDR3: CASSLASLRRRRDEKLFF. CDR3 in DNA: TGTGCCAGCAGCTTAGCTAGTTTAAGGAGAAGGCGGGATGAAAAACTGTTTTTT.